This TCR beta chain came from a study of shared clonotypes between healthy human individuals (dated by TCRdb to 2020 to 2022). General notes on the study: The cohort comprised two women and a few men aged 18 to 49 years. Between about 0.9 and 9 billion PBMCs per donor were obtained by leukapheresis. For each donor, CD4 naive and CD4 memory were each given three plates, CD8 naive was given two plates, and CD8 memory was given one plate. To estimate repertoire size and how much clonotype sharing occurs between individuals, the study deeply sequenced the blood TCR repertoires of five healthy adults. Different laboratories and diverse techniques were used to prepare libraries and sequence TCR repertoires, to increase sequencing depth and limit assay-specific biases. Beyond this particular receptor, the publication reports: Sampling was limited to blood, and TCR repertoires in tissue likely differ from TCR repertoires in blood. Even with the large sequencing depth, rarefaction of the sorted-subset datasets indicated that sequencing was incomplete. Sharing across a few donors was observed for approximately 5% of naive CD4, under 4% of naive CD8, 2% to 2.5% of memory CD4, and around 0.4% of memory CD8 clonotypes. The genetic and exposure-history diversity represented was limited by the small number of donors. Compared with non-shared clonotypes, clonotypes shared by all four sorted-subset donors had higher generation probabilities. Pairwise subsampling led to the expectation that sequencing depth would affect the degree of clonotype sharing among donors. Naive subsets generally had larger estimated clonotype richness than memory subsets did.

Using the deep immunoSEQ assay, TCR CDR3 regions were amplified from genomic DNA by multiplex PCR. For each cell subset, the extracted genomic DNA was distributed evenly across all wells of several immunoSEQ 96-well plates, and each plate served as one replicate. For sorted subsets, each replicate PCR was loaded with 200 to 250 ng genomic DNA, equivalent to about 30,000 T cell genomes. The purified libraries were quantified using a Qubit 3.0 fluorometer, sized with a Bioanalyzer 2100, and then quantified again using the KAPA Library Quantification kit. Each immunoSEQ 96-well plate was sequenced on its own single-read 150-cycle Illumina NextSeq 550 flow cell. Turning to the authors' computational methods: The immunoSEQ output contained only junctional sequences without quality scores, so filtering could not match that applied to full-length reads. Sequences were annotated with PyIR, a Python wrapper for IgBLAST v1.9, and V/J genes and CDR3 were assigned using IMGT germline references. Reads with weak V/J assignments (E-value above 1e-6), missing CDR3, stop codons, out-of-frame junctions, or ambiguous translated residues were removed. V3J clonotypes were defined as sequences sharing the same inferred V gene, J gene, and CDR3 amino acid sequence. Percentage overlap between repertoires was calculated by dividing the number of shared unique clonotypes by the size of the smaller repertoire. Richness of each repertoire was evaluated using RTK rarefaction, the Chao1 estimator, and Recon v2.1 estimates of unobserved clonotypes. For all TCRbeta clonotypes obtained by the gDNA method from a few donors, generation probabilities were computed with OLGA. The table comes from immuneACCESS by way of TCRdb, which keeps in-frame sequences with V and J called. Part of the clones is missing from these tables; in studies checked, under half for an unresolved V gene and the rest for unknown reasons. V and J calls and clone size are copied from that table; D and trimming were computed from the DNA. This sample holds hundreds of thousands of clones; around 86% were observed only once. The top ten constitute around 16% of the sample.

Healthy HIV-negative adults with no recently reported acute infections or vaccinations were included as donors. Every donor was a Caucasian adult residing in Nashville, Tennessee, USA. CD8 memory samples were composed of magnetically selected CD45RO+ cells combined with CCR7-negative CD45RA+ effector memory (TemRA) cells. After blood collection by leukapheresis, PBMCs were isolated using Ficoll-Histopaque density gradient centrifugation and then cryopreserved in the vapor phase of liquid nitrogen. Analytical flow cytometry was used to check the purity and quantity of each magnetically sorted T cell population. From each sorted fraction, genomic DNA was isolated and quantified by UV absorbance on a Nanodrop 2000c. The germline V gene (reference sequence) supplies CDR1 MNHEY and CDR2 SMNVEV. Clipping removes 6 bases from V and 2 bases from J, with 6 as the unmatched junction base count. Counted from cysteine to phenylalanine, this CDR3 has 14 amino acids. Solely the CDR3 DNA is kept, with 42 bases framed from the first base.

A note on this clone: Its antigen remains unidentified. No much larger clone is present one base from it, and per-base qualities are unavailable.

Specimen: memory CD8+ T cells sorted from blood. Reading the label with the study, this specimen's cell subset or site is: CD45RO+ cells pooled with CCR7-negative TemRA cells. The chain links TRBV27 with TRBJ1-2; 7 bases in the middle match TRBD1. The source is a man between 18 and 29 years old in good health. The CDR3 region has the sequence CASSPDRVNYGYTF. The base sequence is TGTGCCAGCAGCCCAGACAGGGTAAACTATGGCTACACCTTC.